A single sample is the source of the 28 T cell receptor beta chains below, sequenced in a study of control samples from healthy donors and cancer patients. Produced via immunoSEQ multiplex PCR; TCRdb's table is partial and in-frame only. The sample includes roughly 76,000 clones, approximately 94% seen only once; the top ten take about 5%. Material for sequencing was blood. The receptor set was obtained from a woman under 30 in good health.

This sequence joins TRBV4-3 and TRBJ2-1; D is uncertain. The CDR3 contains 16 residues. Germline CDR1 LGHNA, CDR2 YSLEER. Trimming took off 1 base at V and 4 bases at J, with 14 bases between the two ends. CDR3 coding DNA: TGCGCCAGCAGCCAAGCACACAATCCAGAATACAATGAGCAGTTCTTC. Encoded protein: CASSQAHNPEYNEQFF.

This sequence joins TRBV6-2 or TRBV6-3 and TRBJ1-5; 9 bases are a match to TRBD1. The junction had 3 bases not matched to a gene; V was cut back by 6 bases and J by 0 bases. Germline V gene data show CDR1 as MNHEY and CDR2 as SVGEGT. CDR3 length: 15 amino acids. This CDR3 reads CASSGQGFSNQPQHF. The DNA for the CDR3 is TGTGCCAGCAGCGGACAGGGGTTTAGCAATCAGCCCCAGCATTTT.

The chain uses TRBV7-9 and TRBJ2-5; D is unresolved. CDR3 size: 12 residues. Trimming took 2 bases from V and 7 from J, leaving 8 bases between them. Per the germline V gene, CDR1 is SEHNR and CDR2 is FQNEAQ (reference sequence). The CDR3 region is CASSLPTSTQYF. The CDR3 nucleotides are TGTGCCAGCAGCTTACCCACTTCGACCCAGTACTTC.

This chain links TRBV4-2 with TRBJ2-6; the D gene could be TRBD1 or TRBD2 (5 bases each). The V end was cut by 0 bases, the J end by 4 bases, with 13 bases between. The germline gives CDR1 LGHNA, CDR2 YNFKEQ. The CDR3 totals 17 residues. The CDR3 DNA reads as TGTGCCAGCAGCCAAGAGCTGCGAGGGGCCGGGGCCAACGTCCTGACTTTC. Its translation is CASSQELRGAGANVLTF.

This chain uses TRBV19 with TRBJ2-7; the D is unclear. The V gene's germline CDR1 is LNHDA and CDR2 SQIVND (reference sequence). V shed 5 bases and J shed 0 bases, with 5 bases lying between them. The CDR3 runs to 12 residues. The CDR3 loop is CASSANSYEQYF. The CDR3 DNA reads TGTGCCAGTAGTGCGAACTCCTACGAGCAGTACTTC.

In its sample, this clone was seen once. This chain uses TRBV27 with TRBJ1-6, with D maybe TRBD1 (5 bases). Germline-derived CDR1 and CDR2 are MNHEY and SMNVEV (reference sequence). V lost 4 bases, J lost 6 bases, and 22 bases lay in between. The CDR3 loop spans 18 amino acids. The CDR3, as DNA: TGTGCCAGCAGTTGGGCCGGAGAGGACACCGGAGGTAATTCACCCCTCCACTTT. Translating it yields CASSWAGEDTGGNSPLHF.

The chain links TRBV7-9 to TRBJ2-3, with D hard to call. V lost 3 bases, J lost 2 bases, and 6 bases lay in between. CDR1 is SEHNR, CDR2 FQNEAQ, per germline (reference sequence). The CDR3 has 13 residues. The CDR3 here is CASSFPITDTQYF. The CDR3 DNA reads as TGTGCCAGCAGCTTCCCGATCACAGATACGCAGTATTTT.

V and J are TRBV29-1 and TRBJ2-7, with D possibly TRBD1 on 6 matching bases. Germline-derived CDR1 and CDR2 are SQVTM and ANQGSEA. The CDR3 is made up of 15 amino acids. With 4 bases removed from V and 4 bases from J, the gap between germline ends came to 20 bases. The CDR3 protein is CSVAPVAGARYEQYF. The CDR3 DNA is TGCAGCGTTGCCCCGGTCGCAGGGGCCCGGTACGAGCAGTACTTC.

The CDR3 loop reads CASSPYGGRDEQFF. The CDR3 DNA reads as TGCGCCAGCAGCCCCTACGGGGGGCGCGATGAGCAGTTCTTC. V is TRBV4-1 and J is TRBJ2-1, with D possibly TRBD2 on 7 matching bases. V shed 4 bases and J shed 8 bases, with 15 bases lying between them. This CDR3 is built from 14 residues. From germline, CDR1 is MGHRA and CDR2 YSYEKL.

This clone was observed once. The rearrangement links TRBV28 to TRBJ1-2; D is uncertain. The CDR3 contains 10 residues. The V end was cut by 6 bases, the J end by 8 bases, with 7 bases between. Germline V CDR1 and CDR2: MDHEN, SYDVKM. CDR3 loop: CASSSVGYTF. DNA for the CDR3: TGTGCCAGCAGCAGCGTCGGCTACACCTTC.

The chain has TRBV5-8 and TRBJ1-2; a weak D match, TRBD1 (5 bases). V was trimmed by 1 base and J by 4 bases, leaving 14 bases between them. CDR1 and CDR2 from the germline V gene are SGHTS and YDEGEE. The CDR3 length is 15 residues. In nucleotides, the CDR3 is TGTGCCAGCAGCTTGTATGAGGGGCTCAGCTATGGCTACACCTTC. Residues: CASSLYEGLSYGYTF.

The chain combines TRBV6-4 with TRBJ2-1, with D perhaps being TRBD1 or TRBD2 (5 bases each). The germline V gene encodes CDR1 MRHNA and CDR2 SNTAGT. The CDR3 extends over 13 amino acids. The V end was cut by 4 bases, the J end by 5 bases, with 9 bases between. The DNA for the CDR3 is TGTGCCAGCAGTGGCAGGGAGAACAATGAGCAGTTCTTC. It is translated as CASSGRENNEQFF.

This rearrangement joins TRBV28 to TRBJ1-1; TRBD1 agrees at 7 bases. V was clipped by 5 bases and J by 6 bases; unmatched bases: 9. CDR3 size: 14 residues. Germline V gene lookup returns CDR1 MDHEN and CDR2 SYDVKM. The CDR3, as DNA: TGTGCCAGCAGTAGGGGGCTGGTCTTAGCTGAAGCTTTCTTT. Its protein product is CASSRGLVLAEAFF.

A single count supports this clone. The rearrangement links TRBV7-8 to TRBJ2-2; TRBD2 might be the D (6 bases). This CDR3 comprises 16 residues. V was cut by 2 bases and J by 0 bases, with 10 bases left in between. Germline lookup yields CDR1 SGHVS and CDR2 FQNEAQ. The CDR3 region is CASSLRLVSNTGELFF. The CDR3 nucleotides read TGTGCCAGCAGCTTAAGACTAGTTTCGAACACCGGGGAGCTGTTTTTT.

This sequence joins TRBV4-1 and TRBJ2-3; no reliable D call. Trimming removed 1 base at V and 5 bases at J, with 4 bases between. Germline CDR1 and CDR2: MGHRA and YSYEKL. The CDR3 runs 12 residues. CDR3 sequence (DNA): TGCGCCAGCAGCCAAGTCGGAGATACGCAGTATTTT. This sequence encodes CASSQVGDTQYF.

V gene TRBV5-1 combines with J gene TRBJ2-7, with a tentative D call TRBD1 (6 bases). The germline CDR1 and CDR2 sequences are SGHRS and YFSETQ. V was trimmed by 2 bases and J by 3 bases, leaving 12 bases between them. This CDR3 contains 14 residues. The DNA of the CDR3 is TGCGCCAGCAGCTTCGGGCAGGGGCTCTACGAGCAGTACTTC. Amino acid sequence: CASSFGQGLYEQYF.

The chain carries TRBV6-5 and TRBJ2-4; weak D call: TRBD1 (5 bases). V was pared by 7 bases and J by 5 bases, with 15 bases between. Germline CDR1 and CDR2: MNHEY and SVGAGI. The CDR3 loop spans 14 amino acids. Written as DNA, the CDR3 is TGTGCCAGCATGGACATAGGATTTCAAAACATTCAGTACTTC. The encoded protein is CASMDIGFQNIQYF.

The V call is TRBV11-2, the J call TRBJ2-3; 13 nucleotides line up with TRBD2. V was clipped by 8 bases and J by 2 bases; unmatched bases: 4. Germline CDR1 is SGHAT and CDR2 is FQNNGV. CDR3 size: 15 residues. This CDR3 is CASSGLAGDTDTQYF. In nucleotides, the CDR3 is TGTGCCAGCTCCGGACTAGCGGGGGACACAGATACGCAGTATTTT.

The chain employs TRBV6-2 or TRBV6-3 and TRBJ1-4, with D unclear. The V end lost 0 bases, the J end lost 3 bases, and 11 bases lay between the germline ends. The length of the CDR3 is 16 residues. The germline CDR1 and CDR2 sequences are MNHEY and SVGEGT. The CDR3 DNA sequence: TGTGCCAGCAGTTACTCGCCCGGGAGGGCTAATGAAAAACTGTTTTTT. This codes for CASSYSPGRANEKLFF.

The chain recombines TRBV5-1 with TRBJ1-1; 8 positions match TRBD1. CDR3 size: 14 residues. V was pared by 2 bases and J by 2 bases, with 2 bases of the junction left unmatched. The germline V gene has CDR1 SGHRS and CDR2 YFSETQ. CDR3 coding DNA: TGCGCCAGCAGCTTAGGGACAGGAAACACTGAAGCTTTCTTT. Protein product: CASSLGTGNTEAFF.

The chain joins TRBV19 to TRBJ2-1, with 8 bases aligning to TRBD2. V shed 7 bases, J shed 4 bases, and the junction held 12 bases outside the gene matches. Germline V gene sequence: CDR1 LNHDA, CDR2 SQIVND (reference sequence). This CDR3 is 16 amino acids long. The CDR3 here is CASTALRGGTYNEQFF. CDR3 DNA sequence: TGTGCCAGTACCGCACTTCGGGGGGGGACATACAATGAGCAGTTCTTC.

The chain recombines TRBV5-6 with TRBJ2-7; D possibly corresponds to TRBD1 (6 bases). Germline assignment: CDR1 SGHDT and CDR2 YYEEEE. Trimming removed 0 bases from V and 0 bases from J, with 7 bases in between. This CDR3 is built from 14 residues. The CDR3 DNA is TGTGCCAGCAGCTTGGAACAGGGCTCCTACGAGCAGTACTTC. It codes for CASSLEQGSYEQYF. The full variable domain, with the rest looked up from reference TRBV5-6 and TRBJ2-7, is DAGVTQSPTHLIKTRGQQVTLRCSPKSGHDTVSWYQQALGQGPQFIFQYYEEEERQRGNFPDRFSGHQFPNYSSELNVNALLLGDSALYLCASSLEQGSYEQYFGPGTRLTVT.

The chain is built from TRBV6-5 and TRBJ1-2; no definite D call. With 7 bases removed from V and 7 bases from J, the gap between germline ends came to 19 bases. CDR1 is MNHEY and CDR2 is SVGAGI in the germline V gene. The CDR3 consists of 14 residues. The CDR3, as DNA: TGTGCCAGCATTGGGCTAGTCGGAAACGGTGGCTACACCTTC. It translates to CASIGLVGNGGYTF.

The gene calls are TRBV7-3 and TRBJ2-3, with no clear D. The V end was cut by 4 bases, the J end by 3 bases, with 8 bases between. CDR1 is SGHTA and CDR2 is FQGTGA in the germline V gene. The CDR3 consists of 13 residues. CDR3 region: CASSSKPTDTQYF. The CDR3 DNA follows: TGTGCCAGCAGCTCCAAGCCTACAGATACGCAGTATTTT.

The chain joins TRBV28 to TRBJ1-1; perhaps TRBD1 as D (5 bases). Per the germline V gene, CDR1 is MDHEN and CDR2 is SYDVKM. V shed 7 bases and J shed 7 bases, with 13 bases lying between them. This CDR3 has 12 amino acids. The CDR3 bases are TGTGCCAGCACCCCTGTGGGGGGTGAAGCTTTCTTT. This encodes CASTPVGGEAFF.

This rearrangement joins TRBV28 to TRBJ2-4, with 9 bases lining up with TRBD2. The CDR3 consists of 15 residues. The trim removed 7 bases at V and 8 bases at J, leaving 12 bases unmatched. Germline V CDR1 and CDR2: MDHEN, SYDVKM. The CDR3 bases are TGTGCCAGCAACCAACCGGGGACTAGCCGAGACATTCAGTACTTC. Translation: CASNQPGTSRDIQYF.

This chain connects TRBV4-2 to TRBJ2-5; 12 bases map to TRBD1. With 0 bases clipped from V and 4 bases from J, the junction kept 6 bases outside the gene matches. The CDR3 contains 17 residues. Germline V gives CDR1 LGHNA, CDR2 YNFKEQ. The CDR3 region is CASSQEGRGQGAETQYF. CDR3 nucleotides: TGTGCCAGCAGCCAAGAGGGTAGGGGACAGGGGGCAGAGACCCAGTACTTC.

The chain carries TRBV6-1 and TRBJ1-2, with no clear D. The CDR3 extends over 16 amino acids. V was cut by 2 bases and J by 6 bases, with 19 bases left in between. Per the germline V gene, CDR1 is MNHNS and CDR2 is SASEGT. This CDR3 is CASSENSEVGLNGYTF. Here the CDR3 DNA reads TGTGCCAGCAGTGAAAATTCGGAAGTAGGACTCAATGGCTACACCTTC.